This TCR beta chain emerged from a study of blood T cell repertoires in COVID-19. The CDR3 is 14 residues long. Germline CDR1 MDHEN, CDR2 SYDVKM. V was shortened by 4 bases and J by 2 bases, with 12 bases between the two germline ends. TCRdb keeps only in-frame clones here, not all; method: immunoSEQ multiplex PCR. The sample lists a few hundred thousand clones, 65% to 85% occurring once. The sequenced material came from peripheral blood. The receptor's source is a man in his fifties with active or convalescent COVID-19. The chain links TRBV28 to TRBJ2-7; maybe TRBD1 (5 bases). The CDR3 reads CASSYPQGTYEQYF. CDR3 nucleotide sequence: TGTGCCAGCAGTTACCCTCAGGGTACCTACGAGCAGTACTTC.